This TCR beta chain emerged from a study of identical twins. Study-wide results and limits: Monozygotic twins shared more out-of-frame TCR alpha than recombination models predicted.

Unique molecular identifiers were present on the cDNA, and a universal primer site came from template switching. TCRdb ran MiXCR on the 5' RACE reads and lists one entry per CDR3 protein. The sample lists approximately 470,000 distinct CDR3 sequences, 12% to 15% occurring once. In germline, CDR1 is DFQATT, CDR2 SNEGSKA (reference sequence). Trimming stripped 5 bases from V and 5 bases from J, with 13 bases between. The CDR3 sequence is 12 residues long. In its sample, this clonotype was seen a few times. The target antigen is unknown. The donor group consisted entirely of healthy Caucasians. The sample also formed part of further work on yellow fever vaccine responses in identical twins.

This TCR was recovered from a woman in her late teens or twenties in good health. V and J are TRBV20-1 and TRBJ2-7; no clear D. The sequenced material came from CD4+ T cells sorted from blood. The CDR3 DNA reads TGCAGTGCTCCCGCTTCATTGGACGAGCAGTACTTC. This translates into CSAPASLDEQYF.